Each of the 21 T cell receptor beta chains below was sequenced from the same sample in a study of blood T cell repertoires in COVID-19. The repertoire was sequenced with immunoSEQ multiplex PCR; TCRdb's copy has only in-frame clones and lacks some. The data contain around 320,000 clones, more than 70% of them singletons. Sequencing used peripheral blood. Receptors originate from a woman in her twenties or thirties who had recovered from COVID-19.

The V and J genes are TRBV7-2 and TRBJ2-7, with a weak D call TRBD2 (6 bases). CDR1 SGHTA and CDR2 FQGNSA come from the germline V gene. This CDR3 contains 14 residues. V was clipped by 1 base and J by 4 bases, with 11 bases between them. This chain's CDR3 is CASSLGGVGYEQYF. The DNA for the CDR3 is TGTGCCAGCAGCTTAGGCGGGGTAGGTTACGAGCAGTACTTC.

This chain joins TRBV11-1 and TRBJ1-1; 9 bases align to TRBD1. With V trimmed by 5 bases and J by 7 bases, 11 bases remained unmatched. The germline CDR1 and CDR2 sequences are SGHAT and FQDESV (reference sequence). CDR3 length equals 15 residues. This chain's CDR3 is CASSPPGDRENEAFF. CDR3 in DNA: TGTGCCAGCAGCCCCCCGGGGGACAGGGAGAATGAAGCTTTCTTT.

The chain combines TRBV3-1 (or the pseudogene TRBV3-2) with TRBJ1-1; maybe TRBD1 (5 bases). The CDR3 runs 15 residues. CDR1 LGHDT and CDR2 YNNKEL come from the germline V gene (reference sequence). Trimming pared 4 bases from V and 1 base from J, leaving 13 bases between. The CDR3 nucleotides are TGTGCCAGCAGCCCGGCAGGGAGGTCGAACACTGAAGCTTTCTTT. Translated: CASSPAGRSNTEAFF.

The rearrangement joins TRBV7-2 to TRBJ1-2; 9 bases map to TRBD1. The ends lost 5 bases at V and 6 bases at J; junction bases unmatched: 4. Germline CDR1 reads SGHTA; CDR2 reads FQGNSA. This CDR3 region has 13 residues. This chain's CDR3 is CASSTRQGDGYTF. CDR3 DNA sequence: TGTGCCAGCAGCACACGACAGGGGGATGGCTACACCTTC.

The V call is TRBV12-3 or TRBV12-4, the J call TRBJ1-2, with 7 bases identical to TRBD1. The CDR3 has 12 residues. The V segment lost 5 bases and the J segment 4 bases; nucleotides outside the gene matches: 1. Written as DNA, the CDR3 is TGTGCCAGCAGTCGGGACAGCTATGGCTACACCTTC. Encoded protein: CASSRDSYGYTF.

The J gene is TRBJ2-5, the V gene TRBV7-9; tentative D call: TRBD1 (6 bases). The CDR3 runs to 14 residues. V was trimmed by 2 bases and J by 5 bases, leaving 12 bases between them. Germline V gene data show CDR1 as SEHNR and CDR2 as FQNEAQ (reference sequence). The CDR3 reads CASSLQGSGETQYF. CDR3 nucleotide sequence: TGTGCCAGCAGCTTACAGGGGTCCGGGGAGACCCAGTACTTC.

The chain couples TRBV5-4 to TRBJ1-1; no clear D. CDR1 and CDR2 (germline): SGHNT, YYREEE (reference sequence). The CDR3 extends over 14 amino acids. V was shortened by 0 bases and J by 1 base, with 7 bases between the two germline ends. CDR3 nucleotide sequence: TGTGCCAGCAGCTTGGACAACACGAACACTGAAGCTTTCTTT. It specifies CASSLDNTNTEAFF.

This rearrangement joins TRBV27 to TRBJ1-5; D ambiguous. The CDR3 runs 16 residues. Deletions cut 3 bases from V and 0 bases from J, with 12 bases between. The germline gives CDR1 MNHEY, CDR2 SMNVEV (reference sequence). Here the CDR3 reads CASSFQRVDSNQPQHF. CDR3 nucleotides: TGTGCCAGCAGTTTTCAGAGGGTGGATAGCAATCAGCCCCAGCATTTT.

J is TRBJ2-7 and V is TRBV28, with D perhaps TRBD1 (6 bases). The V and J ends lost 7 bases and 1 base respectively, with 11 bases between them. This CDR3 contains 13 residues. Looked up from germline, CDR1 is MDHEN and CDR2 is SYDVKM. The CDR3 sequence: CASNSGDSYEQYF. Here the CDR3 DNA reads TGTGCCAGCAATTCAGGGGATTCCTACGAGCAGTACTTC.

This chain connects TRBV6-2 or TRBV6-3 to TRBJ1-5; TRBD1 agrees at 9 bases. Per germline, CDR1 MNHEY and CDR2 SVGEGT. This CDR3 spans 18 amino acids. V was clipped by 4 bases and J by 5 bases; unmatched bases: 15. The CDR3 loop reads CASSSRPQGQGLYQPQHF. In DNA form, the CDR3 reads TGTGCCAGCAGTTCCAGACCCCAGGGACAGGGTTTATATCAGCCCCAGCATTTT.

The sample holds one count of this clone. The chain uses TRBV7-2 and TRBJ2-7, with D perhaps matching TRBD2 (6 bases). The CDR3 runs to 15 residues. The V gene lost 1 base and the J gene lost 7 bases, with 17 bases spanning the gap. Germline V gene data show CDR1 as SGHTA and CDR2 as FQGNSA. CDR3 nucleotide sequence: TGTGCCAGCAGCTTAGGTGTAGCGGAGAAGGGGGAGCAGTACTTC. This gives the protein CASSLGVAEKGEQYF.

The gene calls are TRBV10-3 and TRBJ2-1, with D possibly TRBD1 on 6 matching bases. Per germline, CDR1 ENHRY and CDR2 SYGVKD. V lost 4 bases and J lost 8, with 12 bases in between. This CDR3 has 13 residues. In DNA, the CDR3 is TGTGCCATCAGTGTCTCCAGGGGCGATGAGCAGTTCTTC. Translated: CAISVSRGDEQFF.

This chain connects TRBV5-4 to TRBJ1-4, with D perhaps TRBD1 (5 bases). CDR3 length: 14 residues. Per germline, CDR1 SGHNT and CDR2 YYREEE (reference sequence). Trimming stripped 4 bases from V and 7 bases from J, with 14 bases between. CDR3 protein: CASSKGGEGEKLFF. The CDR3 nucleotides are TGTGCCAGCAGCAAAGGAGGGGAAGGTGAAAAACTGTTTTTT. The full variable domain, with the rest looked up from reference TRBV5-4 and TRBJ1-4, is ETGVTQSPTHLIKTRGQQVTLRCSSQSGHNTVSWYQQALGQGPQFIFQYYREEENGRGNFPPRFSGLQFPNYSSELNVNALELDDSALYLCASSKGGEGEKLFFGSGTQLSVL.

This clone was seen once. The gene calls are TRBV10-2 and TRBJ1-1; no firm D call. Germline CDR1 reads WSHSY; CDR2 reads SAAADI. The CDR3 loop spans 11 amino acids. V lost 2 bases and J lost 5, with 3 bases in between. The CDR3 here is CASSERTEAFF. As DNA, the CDR3 is TGCGCCAGCAGTGAGCGGACTGAAGCTTTCTTT.

The V call is TRBV5-4, the J call TRBJ1-6; 9 bases line up with TRBD1. CDR1 is SGHNT, CDR2 YYREEE, per germline (reference sequence). The J segment lost 7 bases and the V segment lost 4 bases, leaving 9 bases of the junction unmatched. This CDR3 region has 16 residues. The CDR3 region has the DNA TGTGCCAGCAGCACAACAGGGGGCAGGGAAAATTCACCCCTCCACTTT. Protein product: CASSTTGGRENSPLHF.

This chain connects TRBV5-1 to TRBJ2-2, with TRBD2 identical over 14 bases. The ends lost 4 bases at V and 2 bases at J; junction bases unmatched: 10. CDR1 SGHRS and CDR2 YFSETQ come from the germline V gene. This CDR3 is built from 19 residues. For the CDR3, the DNA is TGCGCCAGCAGCGGAAGGACTAGCGGGGGGAGGAGTAACACCGGGGAGCTGTTTTTT. It specifies CASSGRTSGGRSNTGELFF. The whole variable domain, filled in from reference TRBV5-1 and TRBJ2-2, reads KAGVTQTPRYLIKTRGQQVTLSCSPISGHRSVSWYQQTPGQGLQFLFEYFSETQRNKGNFPGRFSGRQFSNSRSEMNVSTLELGDSALYLCASSGRTSGGRSNTGELFFGEGSRLTVL.

The genes are TRBV2 and TRBJ2-5; 12 bases are a match to TRBD2. Germline V gene lookup returns CDR1 SNHLY and CDR2 FYNNEI. With 3 bases clipped from V and 0 bases from J, the junction kept 5 bases outside the gene matches. The CDR3 contains 17 residues. The CDR3 coding sequence is TGTGCCAGCAGTGAGGGTCTAGCGGGGGGGTACCAAGAGACCCAGTACTTC. Protein sequence: CASSEGLAGGYQETQYF.

J is TRBJ2-1 and V is TRBV5-4; 7 nucleotides line up with TRBD1. V dropped 7 bases and J dropped 7; count of bases not matched to a gene: 11. This CDR3 has 14 amino acids. The germline V gene has CDR1 SGHNT and CDR2 YYREEE (reference sequence). The CDR3 protein is CASESRGIGNEQFF. The CDR3 nucleotides read TGTGCCAGCGAATCCAGGGGGATCGGGAATGAGCAGTTCTTC.

As DNA, the CDR3 is TGTGCCTGGAGTGTTGGGCAGGGCGTCCAAGAGACCCAGTACTTC. Translated, it gives CAWSVGQGVQETQYF. The chain is built from TRBV30 and TRBJ2-5, with TRBD1 as a possible D gene (5 bases). Per germline, CDR1 GTSNPN and CDR2 SVGIG (reference sequence). The CDR3 extends over 15 amino acids. The V and J ends lost 0 bases and 1 base respectively, with 12 bases between them.

This clone was seen a few times. The V call is TRBV2, the J call TRBJ1-1; D is perhaps TRBD1 (5 bases). Germline CDR1 SNHLY, CDR2 FYNNEI. V lost 6 bases and J lost 1, with 6 bases in between. The CDR3 runs 12 residues. CDR3 sequence: CASRGQNTEAFF. The CDR3 DNA reads as TGTGCCAGCAGGGGGCAGAACACTGAAGCTTTCTTT.

The V gene is TRBV3-1 (or the pseudogene TRBV3-2), the J gene TRBJ2-2; TRBD1 aligns across 9 bases. Germline V lookup: CDR1 LGHDT, CDR2 YNNKEL (reference sequence). The V and J ends lost 2 bases and 4 bases, in that order; junction bases with no gene match: 2. The CDR3 is made up of 15 amino acids. The CDR3 DNA follows: TGTGCCAGCAGCCAACTGGACAGGGGCACCGGGGAGCTGTTTTTT. It is translated as CASSQLDRGTGELFF.